This record concerns one TCR beta chain sequence. The sample belongs to a study of blood T cell repertoires in COVID-19. Sequencing was performed with immunoSEQ multiplex PCR; in TCRdb, only in-frame clones are kept and a portion is missing. This table holds about 160,000 clones, about 90% found once. This TCR derives from a man aged 25 to 40 with COVID-19, enrolled during active disease. Sample: peripheral blood.

The CDR3 sequence is CASSPSGTSNSPLHF. As DNA, the CDR3 is TGTGCCAGCAGTCCCAGCGGGACCTCCAATTCACCCCTCCACTTT. The rearrangement joins TRBV28 to TRBJ1-6; maybe TRBD1 (5 bases). Per the germline V gene, CDR1 is MDHEN and CDR2 is SYDVKM. Trimming took 5 bases from V and 7 from J, leaving 15 bases between them. The CDR3 is made up of 15 amino acids.